What follows is one T cell receptor (beta chain) and its context. TCRdb re-analysed the RT-PCR reads in MiXCR, keeping a single row per CDR3 protein. The repertoire has 800,000 to 1,000,000 distinct CDR3 sequences, roughly 20% of them found once; the top ten carry 9.5% to 13%. The data originate from a study of response to subunit inactivated influenza vaccine. This CDR3 is 15 amino acids long. V was shortened by 6 bases and J by 3 bases, with 14 bases between the two germline ends. V usage is TRBV12-3 or TRBV12-4 and J usage is TRBJ1-4, with D tentatively TRBD1 (6 bases). This receptor was taken from a man in his fifties who received an inactivated influenza vaccine. Sequencing was performed on PBMCs from blood, taken approximately 5 days after vaccination. CDR3 amino acids: CASRPQGLANEKLFF. DNA for the CDR3: TGTGCCAGCAGGCCACAGGGTCTAGCTAATGAAAAACTGTTTTTT.